The entry below gives a single T cell receptor beta chain sequence along with its context. What it binds is not known. The CDR3 is 14 amino acids. Germline assignment: CDR1 SEHNR and CDR2 FQNEAQ (reference sequence). Trimming took off 3 bases at V and 0 bases at J, with 5 bases between the two ends. The data belong to a study of spatial heterogeneity in lung cancer. Study-level information: In raw reads, more than 9.5 appearances on average were recorded for each unique TCR and UMI combination. Study-wide results and caveats: Compared with follow-up, resection was when ubiquitous expanded tumor TCRs appeared in blood more.

Every molecule of TCR cDNA had its own unique molecular identifier. TCRdb reprocessed the 5' RACE reads with MiXCR, giving one entry per CDR3 protein. Of 6,000 to 7,500 distinct CDR3 sequences in the sample, about a fifth were seen once. The time point here: sample taken at primary tumor resection. In each case, whole RNA from tumor, nontumor lung or frozen PBMC was sequenced unsorted. The 60 to 90 donors had untreated early-stage non-small cell lung cancer. The receptor's source is a female donor with early-stage non-small cell lung cancer. This sequence joins TRBV7-9 and TRBJ1-4; no firm D call. The sample consisted of PBMCs, taken at surgery. This chain's CDR3 is CASSLGATNEKLFF. CDR3 nucleotides: TGTGCCAGCAGCTTGGGTGCAACTAATGAAAAACTGTTTTTT.